A selection of T cell receptor beta chains follows, all from one sample in a study of blood T cell repertoires in COVID-19. Method: immunoSEQ multiplex PCR; TCRdb's copy keeps in-frame clones and lacks some. Here the sample spans roughly 500,000 clones, approximately 92% being singletons. Sequencing was carried out using peripheral blood. The receptors come from a young man with COVID-19, enrolled during active disease. The CDR3 runs from the conserved cysteine through the conserved F or W. The order of the fields is V gene, D gene, J gene, clone size, CDR3 length, CDR3 DNA, CDR3 protein. A D gene is named only where the DNA matches it firmly. Not every row has a clone size; where given, it reads once, few, many or a size class.

V: TRBV5-8; D: -; J: TRBJ2-1; size: once; length: 17; DNA: TGTGCCAGCAGCTTGAGTAATGTGCAGGTTGGCTACAATGAGCAGTTCTTC; CDR3: CASSLSNVQVGYNEQFF
V: TRBV3-1/TRBV3-2; D: -; J: TRBJ2-7; size: -; length: 15; DNA: TGTGCCAGCAGCCAAGATTTAGCTATTCCCTACGAGCAGTACTTC; CDR3: CASSQDLAIPYEQYF
V: TRBV12-3/TRBV12-4; D: -; J: TRBJ2-5; size: once; length: 13; DNA: TGTGCCAGCAGTTTTCAGGGACAAGAGACCCAGTACTTC; CDR3: CASSFQGQETQYF
V: TRBV27; D: TRBD1; J: TRBJ1-2; size: -; length: 19; DNA: TGTGCCAGCAGTTTGGCCGGTGACAGGGGGCGAGAAATATCTAGTGGCTACACCTTC; CDR3: CASSLAGDRGREISSGYTF
V: TRBV7-8; D: TRBD2; J: TRBJ2-7; size: -; length: 14; DNA: TGTGCCAGCAGCTTAGTACTAGCGTCCCACGAGCAGTACTTC; CDR3: CASSLVLASHEQYF
V: TRBV5-8; D: -; J: TRBJ2-7; size: -; length: 16; DNA: TGTGCCAGCAGCTGGGGGGGGCAGTCGTTTACCTTGGAGCAGTACTTC; CDR3: CASSWGGQSFTLEQYF
V: TRBV3-1/TRBV3-2; D: TRBD2; J: TRBJ2-1; size: -; length: 17; DNA: TGTGCCAGCAGCCACCCTGGCGGAGCTAGCGGGAGCCATGAGCAGTTCTTC; CDR3: CASSHPGGASGSHEQFF
V: TRBV12-5; D: TRBD1; J: TRBJ2-7; size: many; length: 14; DNA: TGTGCTAGTGGTTTAAGGGACAGGGTTGCCGAGCAGTACTTC; CDR3: CASGLRDRVAEQYF
V: TRBV19; D: -; J: TRBJ2-1; size: -; length: 15; DNA: TGTGCCAGTAGTATTTCCACAGGTGCCTACAATGAGCAGTTCTTC; CDR3: CASSISTGAYNEQFF
V: TRBV7-3; D: TRBD2; J: TRBJ2-1; size: once; length: 17; DNA: TGTGCCAGCAGCAACGGACTAGCGGGAGGCTCCTACAATGAGCAGTTCTTC; CDR3: CASSNGLAGGSYNEQFF
V: TRBV5-5; D: TRBD2; J: TRBJ2-7; size: -; length: 16; DNA: TGTGCCAGCAGCTTGGTGGCGGGGGTCTCCTCCTACGAGCAGTACTTC; CDR3: CASSLVAGVSSYEQYF
V: TRBV20-1; D: TRBD2; J: TRBJ2-7; size: -; length: 15; DNA: TGCAGTGCTAGTGGGACTAGCGGGAGGGACTACGAGCAGTACTTC; CDR3: CSASGTSGRDYEQYF
V: TRBV1; D: -; J: TRBJ1-6; size: -; length: 17; DNA: TGCACCAGCAGCCAAGGAGCCGGACAGAGTAATAATTCACCCCTCCACTTT; CDR3: CTSSQGAGQSNNSPLHF
V: TRBV6-6; D: TRBD1; J: TRBJ1-2; size: -; length: 13; DNA: TGTGCCAGCACCGACAGGGCCGACTATGGCTACACCTTC; CDR3: CASTDRADYGYTF
V: TRBV9; D: -; J: TRBJ2-3; size: -; length: 12; DNA: TGTGCCAGCAGCGCCTCCACAGATACGCAGTATTTT; CDR3: CASSASTDTQYF
V: TRBV21-1; D: -; J: TRBJ1-1; size: -; length: 13; DNA: TGTGCCAGCAGGGAGGTTTTAAACACTGAAGCTTTCTTT; CDR3: CASREVLNTEAFF
V: TRBV7-2; D: -; J: TRBJ1-2; size: -; length: 14; DNA: TGTGCCAGCAGCTTATTGGGGGGGCGGGATGGCTACACCTTC; CDR3: CASSLLGGRDGYTF
V: TRBV7-9; D: TRBD2; J: TRBJ2-1; size: -; length: 18; DNA: TGTGCCAGCAGCCCCAGACCCCACCTAGCGGGAGGGTACAATGAGCAGTTCTTC; CDR3: CASSPRPHLAGGYNEQFF
V: TRBV24-1; D: -; J: TRBJ1-2; size: -; length: 13; DNA: TGTGCCACCAGTGAACAGGACCACTATGGCTACACCTTC; CDR3: CATSEQDHYGYTF
V: TRBV10-3; D: -; J: TRBJ1-3; size: -; length: 13; DNA: TGTGCCATCAGGGAAACTACTGGAAACACCATATATTTT; CDR3: CAIRETTGNTIYF
V: TRBV24-1; D: -; J: TRBJ2-7; size: once; length: 14; DNA: TGTGCCACCAGGCTCCGGGACAACTCCTACGAGCAGTACTTC; CDR3: CATRLRDNSYEQYF
V: TRBV19; D: TRBD1; J: TRBJ2-7; size: -; length: 15; DNA: TGTGCCAGTAGTATAGGACAGGGGAGGACCTACGAGCAGTACTTC; CDR3: CASSIGQGRTYEQYF
V: TRBV29-1; D: TRBD2; J: TRBJ2-1; size: once; length: 14; DNA: TGCAGCGTTGAATATCCGGGAGGGTACAATGAGCAGTTCTTC; CDR3: CSVEYPGGYNEQFF
V: TRBV9; D: TRBD1; J: TRBJ1-4; size: -; length: 18; DNA: TGTGCCAGCAGCGTAGGAGGACTCACAGGGGGTTCTAATGAAAAACTGTTTTTT; CDR3: CASSVGGLTGGSNEKLFF
V: TRBV4-1; D: -; J: TRBJ2-1; size: -; length: 16; DNA: TGCGCCAGCAGCCAAGTACCGGGGGGCGGTGTTTTGGGGCAGTTCTTC; CDR3: CASSQVPGGGVLGQFF
V: TRBV9; D: -; J: TRBJ2-7; size: -; length: 14; DNA: TGTGCCAGCAGCGTAGATCAAATTCCCTACGAGCAGTACTTC; CDR3: CASSVDQIPYEQYF
V: TRBV9; D: -; J: TRBJ2-1; size: -; length: 15; DNA: TGTGCCAGCAGCGTATTTGGGGGAGGCTACAATGAGCAGTTCTTC; CDR3: CASSVFGGGYNEQFF
V: TRBV7-9; D: -; J: TRBJ1-6; size: -; length: 15; DNA: TGTGCCAGCAGCTTAAAACAGGGTCCCCAATCACCCCTCCACTTT; CDR3: CASSLKQGPQSPLHF
V: TRBV30; D: TRBD2; J: TRBJ2-1; size: -; length: 15; DNA: TGTGCCTGGAGTGTACTGACTAGCGGGAGCAATGAGCAGTTCTTC; CDR3: CAWSVLTSGSNEQFF
V: TRBV6-1; D: TRBD1; J: TRBJ1-5; size: many; length: 15; DNA: TGTGCCAGCAGTGATAGGGGACAGCCAAATCAGCCCCAGCATTTT; CDR3: CASSDRGQPNQPQHF
V: TRBV5-1; D: -; J: TRBJ2-1; size: -; length: 15; DNA: TGCGCCAGCAGAATTACGGCTAGCTCTAACAATGAGCAGTTCTTC; CDR3: CASRITASSNNEQFF
V: TRBV14; D: -; J: TRBJ2-1; size: -; length: 16; DNA: TGTGCCAGCAGCCAAGCGGGGTCCGTAAGTCCCAATGAGCAGTTCTTC; CDR3: CASSQAGSVSPNEQFF
V: TRBV18; D: -; J: TRBJ2-1; size: -; length: 14; DNA: TGTGCCAGCTCACCCCAGGGCCGAAACAATGAGCAGTTCTTC; CDR3: CASSPQGRNNEQFF